Presented here are 29 T cell receptor beta chains from one specimen sequenced in a study of blood T cell repertoires in COVID-19. Repertoires were generated with immunoSEQ multiplex PCR, while TCRdb's copy carries only in-frame clones and drops some. The table lists 90,000 or so clones, about 90% of them singletons. Source material: peripheral blood. Every receptor here comes from a human donor in a cohort sampled during active COVID-19.

The chain is built from TRBV5-1 and TRBJ2-1; the D is unclear. CDR1 and CDR2 from the germline V gene are SGHRS and YFSETQ. V lost 0 bases to trimming and J lost 0 bases, with 7 bases between them. CDR3 length equals 15 residues. The CDR3 DNA reads as TGCGCCAGCAGCTTGGGCGGTAGCTCCTACAATGAGCAGTTCTTC. Translation: CASSLGGSSYNEQFF.

This chain links TRBV6-5 with TRBJ2-7; 7 bases line up with TRBD1. The CDR3 extends over 13 amino acids. Looked up from germline, CDR1 is MNHEY and CDR2 is SVGAGI. V gave up 5 bases and J gave up 5 bases; unmatched junction bases: 6. The CDR3 spells CASSTRDSNEQYF. CDR3 sequence (DNA): TGTGCCAGCAGTACCCGGGACAGCAACGAGCAGTACTTC.

This chain connects TRBV11-2 to TRBJ2-7; D possibly corresponds to TRBD2 (5 bases). Trimming left V 0 bases short and J 3 bases short, with 6 bases between. This CDR3 contains 13 residues. Germline V gives CDR1 SGHAT, CDR2 FQNNGV. CDR3 amino acids: CASSLDRDYEQYF. CDR3 in DNA: TGTGCCAGCAGCTTAGACCGGGACTACGAGCAGTACTTC.

This clone came up once. The chain carries TRBV6-5 and TRBJ2-1, with 10 bases fitting TRBD2. V lost 6 bases, J lost 9 bases, and 8 bases stayed unmatched. CDR1 and CDR2 (germline): MNHEY, SVGAGI. This CDR3 has 14 residues. The CDR3 spells CASRALAGDAEQFF. CDR3 bases: TGTGCCAGCAGGGCCCTAGCGGGAGATGCTGAGCAGTTCTTC.

V is TRBV27 and J is TRBJ2-6; D possibly corresponds to TRBD1 (6 bases). The V gene's germline CDR1 is MNHEY and CDR2 SMNVEV (reference sequence). Trimming cost V 6 bases and J 1 base, with 16 bases left between them. This CDR3 comprises 17 residues. The CDR3 region has the DNA TGTGCCAGCAGGGAGACAGGTGTTACATCTGGGGCCAACGTCCTGACTTTC. The encoded protein is CASRETGVTSGANVLTF.

The rearrangement links TRBV29-1 to TRBJ1-1; D unclear. Deletions cut 6 bases from V and 4 bases from J, with 12 bases between. CDR3 length equals 12 residues. Germline CDR1 and CDR2: SQVTM and ANQGSEA. DNA of the CDR3: TGCAGCGTGAGGGCCATCGGCACTGAAGCTTTCTTT. It translates to CSVRAIGTEAFF.

The rearrangement uses TRBV5-1 and TRBJ2-1; TRBD2 matches 11 bases. Germline CDR1 SGHRS, CDR2 YFSETQ. V gave up 0 bases and J gave up 7 bases; unmatched junction bases: 12. This CDR3 spans 18 amino acids. CDR3 residues: CASSLVGSGRASGNEQFF. The DNA of the CDR3 is TGCGCCAGCAGCTTGGTCGGTAGCGGGAGGGCCTCGGGAAATGAGCAGTTCTTC.

The chain uses TRBV18 and TRBJ2-5, with D perhaps TRBD1 (5 bases). V was clipped by 3 bases and J by 1 base, with 18 bases between them. In germline, CDR1 is KGHSH, CDR2 LQKENI. The CDR3 is 17 residues long. CDR3 bases: TGTGCCAGCTCACCGTTCAGTACGAAAAGGGGCCAAGAGACCCAGTACTTC. It is translated as CASSPFSTKRGQETQYF.

J is TRBJ2-5 and V is TRBV3-1 (or the pseudogene TRBV3-2), with D tentatively TRBD1 (5 bases). CDR3 size: 18 residues. Germline assignment: CDR1 LGHDT and CDR2 YNNKEL (reference sequence). The ends were cut back, 1 base at V and 4 bases at J, with 22 bases in the middle. The chain's CDR3 is CASSQGVTGAPAGETQYF. The CDR3 DNA follows: TGTGCCAGCAGCCAAGGAGTGACTGGGGCTCCCGCCGGAGAGACCCAGTACTTC.

The chain couples TRBV28 to TRBJ2-1, with 11 bases lining up with TRBD2. The CDR3 contains 15 residues. Germline trimming cut 4 bases from V and 7 bases from J; bases unmatched to any gene: 6. Germline CDR1 and CDR2: MDHEN and SYDVKM. The CDR3: CASSSLAGGSNEQFF. CDR3 bases: TGTGCCAGCAGTTCTTTAGCGGGGGGGAGTAATGAGCAGTTCTTC.

This rearrangement joins TRBV9 to TRBJ2-1, with 10 bases identical to TRBD2. The V gene's germline CDR1 is SGDLS and CDR2 YYNGEE. J lost 4 bases, V lost 4 bases, and 8 bases had no gene match. CDR3 size: 16 residues. The CDR3, as DNA: TGTGCCAGCAGCAATAGAGCTAGCGGGGGATACAATGAGCAGTTCTTC. Translated: CASSNRASGGYNEQFF.

V usage is TRBV25-1 and J usage is TRBJ2-5; 7 nucleotides agree with TRBD2. The length of the CDR3 is 13 residues. Germline CDR1 reads MGHDK; CDR2 reads SYGVNS. J lost 14 bases, V lost 3 bases, and 12 bases had no gene match. CDR3 loop: CASSDRVTSRLYF. The CDR3 nucleotides read TGTGCCAGCAGTGATCGAGTGACTAGCCGGCTTTACTTC.

In its sample, this clone was seen once. The rearrangement joins TRBV18 to TRBJ1-1; D is unclear. The CDR3 consists of 14 residues. Germline V gene sequence: CDR1 KGHSH, CDR2 LQKENI. Trimming took 3 bases from V and 1 from J, leaving 9 bases between them. For the CDR3, the DNA is TGTGCCAGCTCACCCAGGATAGAGAACACTGAAGCTTTCTTT. It is translated as CASSPRIENTEAFF.

The V and J genes are TRBV5-8 and TRBJ2-6; a possible D gene is TRBD1 (6 bases). CDR1 SGHTS and CDR2 YDEGEE come from the germline V gene. The CDR3 runs to 18 residues. V gave up 0 bases and J gave up 5 bases, with 18 bases separating them. In DNA, the CDR3 is TGTGCCAGCAGCTTGGACGGACAGTATACTTACCGGGCCAACGTCCTGACTTTC. Protein: CASSLDGQYTYRANVLTF.

This chain joins TRBV7-8 and TRBJ1-5, with 9 bases matching TRBD1. The V segment lost 0 bases and the J segment 7 bases; nucleotides outside the gene matches: 10. This CDR3 region has 17 residues. CDR1 is SGHVS and CDR2 is FQNEAQ in the germline V gene. Here the CDR3 reads CASSLALGTGRGQPQHF. DNA of the CDR3: TGTGCCAGCAGCTTAGCGCTAGGGACAGGGCGAGGCCAGCCCCAGCATTTT.

A single count supports this clone. The V and J genes are TRBV27 and TRBJ1-2; the match to TRBD1 covers 7 bases. V was clipped by 5 bases and J by 4 bases; unmatched bases: 10. This CDR3 region has 15 residues. From germline, CDR1 is MNHEY and CDR2 SMNVEV (reference sequence). Here the CDR3 DNA reads TGTGCCAGCAGTCCGATGCCCCGGGACAGCTATGGCTACACCTTC. It specifies CASSPMPRDSYGYTF.

The chain recombines TRBV10-3 with TRBJ1-2; 7 positions agree with TRBD1. CDR3 length: 13 residues. J gave up 8 bases and V 2 bases, and 5 bases lay outside the gene matches. Germline CDR1 reads ENHRY; CDR2 reads SYGVKD. The DNA of the CDR3 is TGTGCCATCAGTGAGCGGACAGGCGGCGGCTACACCTTC. Encoded protein: CAISERTGGGYTF.

V and J are TRBV5-6 and TRBJ1-1; D is possibly TRBD1 (5 bases). V was clipped by 3 bases and J by 6 bases, with 15 bases between them. CDR3 size: 14 residues. Germline CDR1 and CDR2: SGHDT and YYEEEE. The CDR3 spells CASSYGTKRAEAFF. For the CDR3, the DNA is TGTGCCAGCAGCTACGGGACGAAGCGGGCTGAAGCTTTCTTT.

V is TRBV5-1 and J is TRBJ2-1, with 8 nucleotides matching TRBD2. CDR3 length: 15 amino acids. The trim removed 1 base at V and 5 bases at J, leaving 5 bases unmatched. CDR1 and CDR2 from the germline V gene are SGHRS and YFSETQ. For the CDR3, the DNA is TGCGCCAGCAGCTTGAAGGTAGCGGGGAACAATGAGCAGTTCTTC. This codes for CASSLKVAGNNEQFF.

This clone appeared once. V and J are TRBV7-2 and TRBJ2-6; TRBD2 matches 10 bases. Per the germline V gene, CDR1 is SGHTA and CDR2 is FQGNSA. Trimming cost V 4 bases and J 0 bases; bases outside gene matches: 0. This CDR3 comprises 16 residues. CDR3 protein: CASSSSGGSGANVLTF. Here the CDR3 DNA reads TGTGCCAGCAGCTCTAGCGGGGGCTCTGGGGCCAACGTCCTGACTTTC.

This chain links TRBV7-9 with TRBJ2-5; unclear D gene. V lost 0 bases and J lost 1, with 6 bases in between. Per germline, CDR1 SEHNR and CDR2 FQNEAQ (reference sequence). This CDR3 spans 14 amino acids. CDR3 residues: CASSLALGQETQYF. The CDR3 DNA follows: TGTGCCAGCAGCTTAGCTCTAGGCCAAGAGACCCAGTACTTC.

This chain links TRBV15 with TRBJ1-3, with 7 bases matching TRBD1. Trimming at V came to 0 bases and at J to 4 bases, leaving 3 bases not matched to a gene. Germline V gene sequence: CDR1 LNHNV, CDR2 YYDKDF (reference sequence). The CDR3 has 15 residues. CDR3 sequence reads: CATSRDRGSGNTIYF. For the CDR3, the DNA is TGTGCCACCAGCAGAGACAGGGGGTCCGGAAACACCATATATTTT.

This chain connects TRBV9 to TRBJ2-1, with TRBD1 matching 7 bases. Germline CDR1 and CDR2: SGDLS and YYNGEE. Trimming removed 3 bases from V and 0 bases from J; junction bases left unmatched: 9. This CDR3 spans 17 amino acids. The CDR3 bases are TGTGCCAGCAGCGAGCGGACAGGCGCCGGCTCCTACAATGAGCAGTTCTTC. Translation gives CASSERTGAGSYNEQFF.

Points on this clone: The sample carries other DNA sequences with the same CDR3. V gene TRBV12-3 or TRBV12-4 combines with J gene TRBJ1-5, with 10 bases lining up with TRBD1. The CDR3 loop spans 13 amino acids. V shed 5 bases and J 7 bases; nucleotides not matched to a gene: 2. The CDR3 reads CASSTDRGQPQHF. The CDR3 region has the DNA TGTGCCAGCAGTACGGACAGGGGGCAGCCCCAGCATTTT.

The rearrangement links TRBV5-1 to TRBJ2-3; TRBD1 is a possible D gene (6 bases). CDR3 length equals 16 residues. The V gene lost 2 bases and the J gene lost 6 bases, with 19 bases spanning the gap. The germline V gene has CDR1 SGHRS and CDR2 YFSETQ. The CDR3: CASSLNRALVVDTQYF. The CDR3 coding sequence is TGCGCCAGCAGCTTAAACAGGGCTTTAGTTGTTGATACGCAGTATTTT.

This clone has only a few counts. The chain uses TRBV5-1 and TRBJ2-5; TRBD1 aligns across 8 bases. Germline lookup yields CDR1 SGHRS and CDR2 YFSETQ. The CDR3 is made up of 15 amino acids. The V and J ends lost 4 bases and 10 bases, in that order; junction bases with no gene match: 15. The CDR3 loop reads CASSGETGAPGDQYF. The CDR3 bases are TGCGCCAGCAGCGGGGAGACAGGGGCGCCGGGGGACCAGTACTTC.

V is TRBV5-6 and J is TRBJ2-3; the match to TRBD2 covers 9 bases. This CDR3 is built from 13 residues. Germline V gives CDR1 SGHDT, CDR2 YYEEEE. V dropped 2 bases and J dropped 6; count of bases not matched to a gene: 1. CDR3 nucleotide sequence: TGTGCCAGCAGCTTCGGGACTAGCGATACGCAGTATTTT. Its translation is CASSFGTSDTQYF.

The chain couples TRBV18 to TRBJ2-7; 9 positions agree with TRBD1. V shed 3 bases, J shed 5 bases, and the junction held 5 bases outside the gene matches. The CDR3 runs to 14 residues. Germline V gene sequence: CDR1 KGHSH, CDR2 LQKENI. CDR3 nucleotide sequence: TGTGCCAGCTCACCGGGACAGGGTATCGACGAGCAGTACTTC. Translation gives CASSPGQGIDEQYF.

V gene TRBV4-1 combines with J gene TRBJ2-1, with D perhaps TRBD2 (7 bases). The CDR3 runs 15 residues. V was shortened by 6 bases and J by 0 bases, with 12 bases between the two germline ends. Germline loops: CDR1 MGHRA, CDR2 YSYEKL. The CDR3 region has the DNA TGCGCCAGCAGAGGGGGGAGGGCCTCCTACAATGAGCAGTTCTTC. Protein: CASRGGRASYNEQFF.